Described below is a single T cell receptor beta chain sequence and its context. The antigen remains unidentified. The source of the sample is a study of cytomegalovirus exposure and HLA in healthy donors. Notes on the study in general: The only immune exposure information that was available was CMV serostatus.

Primers included in the PCR were 60 Vbeta and 13 Jbeta primers. The protocol was immunoSEQ multiplex PCR, while the TCRdb copy is restricted to in-frame clones and leaves out a portion. The table shows some 130,000 clones, with around 70% occurring only once. This CDR3 has 15 residues. With V trimmed by 2 bases and J by 8 bases, 10 bases remained unmatched. CDR1 GTSNPN and CDR2 SVGIG come from the germline V gene (reference sequence). Despite likely unrecorded immune exposures, the donors were nominally healthy at the time of sampling. This chain connects TRBV30 to TRBJ2-1; 9 bases align to TRBD2. The sample was PBMCs. The receptor was derived from a young man in good health and CMV-seropositive. CDR3 sequence reads: CAWSRLAGILDEQFF. The CDR3 region has the DNA TGTGCCTGGAGTCGGCTAGCGGGGATTCTGGATGAGCAGTTCTTC.